This T cell receptor (beta chain) was obtained from a study of T cell repertoires in cytomegalovirus infection. In TCRdb, the reads were re-called with MiXCR into one record per CDR3 protein. The sample yields under 450,000 distinct CDR3 sequences, about 34% seen once. For this clonotype: Its matching antigen is unknown.

The sequence derives from a human donor in good health (CMV status not recorded). Some clones in this sample may be carry-over from other donors' samples. Sequencing used cultured PBMCs, obtained from culture after CMV antigen stimulation.

CDR3 loop: CASTPGSSYLACWNNEQFF. CDR3 in DNA: TGCGCCAGCACCCCGGGGAGCTCCTACCTGGCATGTTGGAACAATGAGCAGTTCTTC. The gene calls are TRBV4-1 and TRBJ2-1, with D perhaps matching TRBD2 (5 bases). This CDR3 is built from 19 residues. The germline V gene has CDR1 MGHRA and CDR2 YSYEKL. V lost 7 bases, J lost 5 bases, and 30 bases lay in between.